The rows below give T cell receptor beta chains drawn from one sample of a study of siplizumab effects on memory and regulatory T cells. TCRdb's copy holds only in-frame clones and misses some; the assay was immunoSEQ multiplex PCR. Of 100,000 to 120,000 clones listed, over 85% were seen once; the top ten hold about 1.5%. Sequencing was carried out using CD4+ T cells sorted from blood. These receptors were taken from a human donor in good health. CDR3s include the opening cysteine and the closing phenylalanine or tryptophan. The order of the fields is J gene, clone size, D gene, V gene, CDR3 length, CDR3 DNA, CDR3 protein. The D gene is left open where the match is weak. Size tells how often a clone was seen (once, few, many) or the class of an expanded clone, and some rows leave it out.

TRBJ2-5,-,TRBD1,TRBV11-1,16,TGTGCCAGCAGCCCCAACCTAAGGACAGGGCTGGAGACCCAGTACTTC,CASSPNLRTGLETQYF
TRBJ2-7,-,TRBD2,TRBV19,16,TGTGCCAGTAGTATAGTTGGGCAAGCGGGGTTCTACGAGCAGTACTTC,CASSIVGQAGFYEQYF
TRBJ2-7,-,TRBD1,TRBV19,15,TGTGCCAGTAGTATTGGTGGGACAGGGGGCTACGAGCAGTACTTC,CASSIGGTGGYEQYF
TRBJ2-7,once,-,TRBV5-6,14,TGTGCCAGCAGCTCCTTGGGCGGGGAGAACGAGCAGTACTTC,CASSSLGGENEQYF
TRBJ1-3,-,-,TRBV11-2,14,TGTGCCAGCAGCCCCAGATTCTCTGGAAACACCATATATTTT,CASSPRFSGNTIYF
TRBJ2-7,-,-,TRBV7-7,15,TGTGCCAGCAGCTTACCACTGCGGACGACCTACGAGCAGTACTTC,CASSLPLRTTYEQYF
TRBJ1-4,-,TRBD1,TRBV5-1,15,TGCGCCAGCAGCTTGGCCAAGGGGGCAGGGGAAAAACTGTTTTTT,CASSLAKGAGEKLFF
TRBJ1-1,-,-,TRBV19,13,TGTGCCAGTAGTTTCACAGGGTACACTGAAGCTTTCTTT,CASSFTGYTEAFF
TRBJ1-4,-,-,TRBV18,13,TGTGCCAGCTCAGAACGTCAGGACGAAAAACTGTTTTTT,CASSERQDEKLFF
TRBJ2-4,-,-,TRBV19,14,TGTGCCAGTGACCCTCGGGGCGACAAAAACATTCAGTACTTC,CASDPRGDKNIQYF
TRBJ1-6,-,-,TRBV5-6,16,TGTGCCAGCAGCTTGTTTGGCCTTTTATCTAATTCACCCCTCCACTTT,CASSLFGLLSNSPLHF
TRBJ2-1,once,-,TRBV11-2,12,TGTGCCAGCAGCTTTCCCGTCCCCATGCAGTTCTTC,CASSFPVPMQFF
TRBJ2-7,once,-,TRBV19,13,TGTGCCAGTAGTATAGGGCGGCAGTACGAGCAGTACTTC,CASSIGRQYEQYF
TRBJ1-2,-,-,TRBV6-1,12,TGTGCCAGCAGTGCAGGGAACTATGGCTACACCTTC,CASSAGNYGYTF
TRBJ2-1,-,-,TRBV15,15,TGTGCCACCAGCAGCGGGGCCACCGTTCGGCATGAGCAGTTCTTC,CATSSGATVRHEQFF
TRBJ1-1,-,TRBD1,TRBV5-1,14,TGCGCCAGCAGCGCCGGGACAGGGAACACTGAAGCTTTCTTT,CASSAGTGNTEAFF
TRBJ1-2,-,TRBD1,TRBV5-4,13,TGTGCCAGCAGCTTGAAGGGGGCGGAGGGCTACACCTTC,CASSLKGAEGYTF
TRBJ2-7,-,TRBD2,TRBV11-2,14,TGTGCCAGCAGCTACACTAGCGCTCGCTACGAGCAGTACTTC,CASSYTSARYEQYF
TRBJ2-3,-,-,TRBV6-4,14,TGTGCCAGCAGCAAAGAAATGGCGGCAGATACGCAGTATTTT,CASSKEMAADTQYF
TRBJ2-5,-,-,TRBV18,14,TGTGCCAGCTCACCACCAGTCATGGGAGAGACCCAGTACTTC,CASSPPVMGETQYF
TRBJ2-1,-,TRBD2,TRBV7-9,17,TGTGCCAGCAGCTCATCAACTCGGACTAGCGGGGCAAATGAGCAGTTCTTC,CASSSSTRTSGANEQFF
TRBJ2-7,-,TRBD2,TRBV5-8,16,TGTGCCAGCAGAAAACTGACTAGCGGGCCCTCCCACGAGCAGTACTTC,CASRKLTSGPSHEQYF
TRBJ1-2,-,TRBD1,TRBV5-1,14,TGCGCCAGCAGCTTGGGCAGGGGGCAAACAGGCTACACCTTC,CASSLGRGQTGYTF
TRBJ2-5,-,TRBD1,TRBV27,17,TGTGCCAGCAGTTTCCGTACCCCGGGACAGGGGCGAGAGACCCAGTACTTC,CASSFRTPGQGRETQYF
TRBJ1-5,-,-,TRBV6-1,17,TGTGCCAGCAGTGAAGCGGGGGGGGAGCGGGTTCTTCAGCCCCAGCATTTT,CASSEAGGERVLQPQHF
TRBJ2-1,-,TRBD2,TRBV18,17,TGTGCCAGCTCACCACCTCTACTAGCGGGAGAACGGGGTGAGCAGTTCTTC,CASSPPLLAGERGEQFF
TRBJ1-2,-,TRBD1,TRBV7-2,16,TGTGCCAGCAGCGGCCGTCGACAGGGGCAGGCCTATGGCTACACCTTC,CASSGRRQGQAYGYTF
TRBJ1-5,-,TRBD1,TRBV5-8,17,TGTGCCAGCAGCTCGGACAGGGGGCGAGGTGGGAATCAGCCCCAGCATTTT,CASSSDRGRGGNQPQHF
TRBJ1-1,-,TRBD1,TRBV25-1,14,TGTGCCAGCGAAACTAGCAGGGGGCCACCTGAAGCTTTCTTT,CASETSRGPPEAFF
TRBJ1-2,-,-,TRBV9,16,TGTGCCAGCAGCCCCGGGCGTAGGGAAGAAGAGAATGGCTACACCTTC,CASSPGRREEENGYTF
TRBJ1-5,-,-,TRBV28,12,TGTGCCAGCCAAGTCAGCAATCAGCCCCAGCATTTT,CASQVSNQPQHF
TRBJ2-7,-,TRBD2,TRBV7-2,15,TGTGCCAGCAGATTGACAGCGGGAGGGAGGTACGAGCAGTACTTC,CASRLTAGGRYEQYF